The entry below describes one TCR beta chain. The CDR3 end is not reached by the read, which stops 3 residues before it; the germline J gene fills it in. Profiling relied on immunoSEQ multiplex PCR, and the TCRdb table lists in-frame clones only, not all of them. Its table lists over 10,000 clones. These data originate in a study of T cells in women clearing cervical HPV infection. In the study overall: HLA type stays a possible confounder, typing being limited.

The length of the CDR3 is 13 residues. Trimming removed 2 bases from V and 9 bases from J, with 8 bases in between. Germline V CDR1 and CDR2: MDHEN, SYDVKM. The rearrangement joins TRBV28 to TRBJ1-6; the D gene is possibly TRBD1 (5 bases). This receptor was taken from a woman aged 18-70 years with a cervical HPV16 infection that either progressed to CIN3+ or cleared (not recorded which). The specimen was blood buffy coat. The sequenced part of the CDR3 DNA is TGTGCCAGCAGTTTACAGGGTGGTTCACCC. Its translation: CASSLQGGSP. The entire CDR3 sequence reads CASSLQGGSPLHF. Using reference TRBV28 and TRBJ1-6 for the parts outside the CDR3, the full variable domain is DVKVTQSSRYLVKRTGEKVFLECVQDMDHENMFWYRQDPGLGLRLIYFSYDVKMKEKGDIPEGYSVSREKKERFSLILESASTNQTSMYLCASSLQGGSPLHFGNGTRLTVT.